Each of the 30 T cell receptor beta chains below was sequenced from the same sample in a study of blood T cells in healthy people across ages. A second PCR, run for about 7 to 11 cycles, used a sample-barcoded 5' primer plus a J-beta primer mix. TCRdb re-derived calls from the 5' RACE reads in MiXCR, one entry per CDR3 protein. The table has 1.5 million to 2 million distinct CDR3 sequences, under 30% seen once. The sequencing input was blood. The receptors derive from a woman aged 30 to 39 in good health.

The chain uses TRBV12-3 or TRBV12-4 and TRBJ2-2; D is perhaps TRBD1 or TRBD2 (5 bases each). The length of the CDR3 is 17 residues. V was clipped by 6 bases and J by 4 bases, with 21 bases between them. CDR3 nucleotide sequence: TGTGCCAGCAGCCCCCTGGGGGTGGGAGTAAGCACCGGGGAGCTGTTTTTT. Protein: CASSPLGVGVSTGELFF.

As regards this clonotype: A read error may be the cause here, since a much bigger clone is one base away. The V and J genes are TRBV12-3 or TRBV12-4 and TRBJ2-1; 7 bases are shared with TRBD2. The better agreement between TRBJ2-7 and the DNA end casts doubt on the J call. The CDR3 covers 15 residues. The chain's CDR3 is CASSFPSGAYNEQYF. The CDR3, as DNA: TGTGCCAGCAGTTTCCCCAGCGGGGCCTACAATGAGCAGTACTTC.

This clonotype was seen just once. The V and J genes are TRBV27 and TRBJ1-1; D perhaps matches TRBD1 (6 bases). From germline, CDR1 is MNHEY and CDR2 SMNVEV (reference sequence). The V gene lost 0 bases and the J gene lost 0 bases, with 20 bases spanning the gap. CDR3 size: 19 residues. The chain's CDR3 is CASSLSPHGGGRMNTEAFF. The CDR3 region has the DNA TGTGCCAGCAGTTTATCCCCCCACGGGGGCGGAAGGATGAACACTGAAGCTTTCTTT.

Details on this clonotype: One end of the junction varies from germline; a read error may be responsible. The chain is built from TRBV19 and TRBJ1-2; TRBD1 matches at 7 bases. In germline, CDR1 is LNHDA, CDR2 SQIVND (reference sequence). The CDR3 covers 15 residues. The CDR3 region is CAGTSPGTANYCYTF. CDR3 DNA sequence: TGTGCCGGTACCTCCCCCGGGACAGCTAACTATTGCTACACCTTC.

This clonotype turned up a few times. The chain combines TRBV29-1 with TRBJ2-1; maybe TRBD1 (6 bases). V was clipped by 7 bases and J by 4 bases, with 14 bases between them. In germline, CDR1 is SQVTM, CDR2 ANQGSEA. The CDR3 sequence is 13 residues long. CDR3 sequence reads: CSASQGAYNEQFF. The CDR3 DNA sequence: TGCAGCGCCTCACAGGGTGCGTACAATGAGCAGTTCTTC.

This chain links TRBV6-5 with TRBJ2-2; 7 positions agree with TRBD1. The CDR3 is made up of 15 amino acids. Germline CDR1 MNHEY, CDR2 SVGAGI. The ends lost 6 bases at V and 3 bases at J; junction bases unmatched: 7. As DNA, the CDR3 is TGTGCCAGCAGGATAGACAGGGCCGACACCGGGGAGCTGTTTTTT. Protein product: CASRIDRADTGELFF.

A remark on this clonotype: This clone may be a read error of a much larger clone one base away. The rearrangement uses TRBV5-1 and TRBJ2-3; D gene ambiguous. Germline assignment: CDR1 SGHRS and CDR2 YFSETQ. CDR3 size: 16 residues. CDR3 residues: CTSNLGLGRRTDTQYF. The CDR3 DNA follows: TGCACCAGCAACTTAGGATTAGGGCGGCGCACAGATACGCAGTATTTT.

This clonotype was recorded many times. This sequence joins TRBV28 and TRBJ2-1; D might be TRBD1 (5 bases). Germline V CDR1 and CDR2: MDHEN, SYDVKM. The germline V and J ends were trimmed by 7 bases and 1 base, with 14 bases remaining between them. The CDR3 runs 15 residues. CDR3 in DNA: TGTGCCAGCACCCTGGGGCTAGTATCCTACAATGAGCAGTTCTTC. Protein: CASTLGLVSYNEQFF. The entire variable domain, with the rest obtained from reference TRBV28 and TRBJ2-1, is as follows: DVKVTQSSRYLVKRTGEKVFLECVQDMDHENMFWYRQDPGLGLRLIYFSYDVKMKEKGDIPEGYSVSREKKERFSLILESASTNQTSMYLCASTLGLVSYNEQFFGPGTRLTVL.

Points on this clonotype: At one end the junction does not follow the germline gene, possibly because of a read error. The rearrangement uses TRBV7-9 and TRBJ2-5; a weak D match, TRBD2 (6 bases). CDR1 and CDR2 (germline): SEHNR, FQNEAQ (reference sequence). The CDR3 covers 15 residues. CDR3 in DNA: TGTGCCAGCAGCTTACCCCGGGGGAATAAAGAGGCCCAGTACTTC. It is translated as CASSLPRGNKEAQYF.

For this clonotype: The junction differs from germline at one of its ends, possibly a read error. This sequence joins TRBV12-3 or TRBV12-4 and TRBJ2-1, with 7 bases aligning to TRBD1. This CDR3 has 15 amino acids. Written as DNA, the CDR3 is TGTGTCAGCAGGTACTCCCGAGACAGGGTCGGTGAGCAGTTCTTC. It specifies CVSRYSRDRVGEQFF.

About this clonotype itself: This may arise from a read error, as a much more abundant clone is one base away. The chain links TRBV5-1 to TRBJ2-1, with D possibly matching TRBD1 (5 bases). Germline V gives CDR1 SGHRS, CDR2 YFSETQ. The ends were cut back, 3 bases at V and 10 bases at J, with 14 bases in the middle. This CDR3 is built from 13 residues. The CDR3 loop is CASSSQGRSEQFF. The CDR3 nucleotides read TGCGCCAGCAGCTCCCAGGGTCGGAGCGAGCAGTTCTTC. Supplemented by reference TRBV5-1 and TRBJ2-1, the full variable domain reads KAGVTQTPRYLIKTRGQQVTLSCSPISGHRSVSWYQQTPGQGLQFLFEYFSETQRNKGNFPGRFSGRQFSNSRSEMNVSTLELGDSALYLCASSSQGRSEQFFGPGTRLTVL.

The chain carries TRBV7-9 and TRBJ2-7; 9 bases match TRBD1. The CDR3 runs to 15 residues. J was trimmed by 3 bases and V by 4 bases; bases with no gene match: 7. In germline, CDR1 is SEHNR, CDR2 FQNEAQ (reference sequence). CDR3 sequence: CASSYPGQGNYEQYF. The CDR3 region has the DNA TGTGCCAGCAGCTACCCGGGACAGGGCAACTACGAGCAGTACTTC.

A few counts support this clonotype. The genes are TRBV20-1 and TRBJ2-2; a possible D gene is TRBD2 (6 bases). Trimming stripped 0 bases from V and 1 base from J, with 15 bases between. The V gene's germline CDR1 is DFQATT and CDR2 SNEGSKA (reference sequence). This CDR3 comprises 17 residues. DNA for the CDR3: TGCAGTGCTAGAGATCCGGAGGCGGGATGGAACACCGGGGAGCTGTTTTTT. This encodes CSARDPEAGWNTGELFF.

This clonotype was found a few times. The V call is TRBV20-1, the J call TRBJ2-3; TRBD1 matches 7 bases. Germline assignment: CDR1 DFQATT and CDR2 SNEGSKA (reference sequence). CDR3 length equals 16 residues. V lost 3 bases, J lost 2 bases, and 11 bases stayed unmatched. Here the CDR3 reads CSARTKGALITDTQYF. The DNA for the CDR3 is TGCAGTGCTAGGACGAAGGGGGCCCTAATCACAGATACGCAGTATTTT.

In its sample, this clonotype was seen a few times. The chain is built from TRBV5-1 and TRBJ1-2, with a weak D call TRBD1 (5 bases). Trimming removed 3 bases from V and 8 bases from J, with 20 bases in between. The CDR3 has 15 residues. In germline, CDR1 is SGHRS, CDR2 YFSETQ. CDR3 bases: TGCGCCAGCAGCTATATCTACGGGGGGGGAGGCGGCTACACCTTC. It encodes CASSYIYGGGGGYTF.

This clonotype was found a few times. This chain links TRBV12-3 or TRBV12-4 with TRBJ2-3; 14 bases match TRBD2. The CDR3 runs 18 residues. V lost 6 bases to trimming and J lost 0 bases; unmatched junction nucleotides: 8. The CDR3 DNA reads TGTGCCAGCAGCCCCGGGACTAGCGGGGGCCTTAGCACAGATACGCAGTATTTT. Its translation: CASSPGTSGGLSTDTQYF.

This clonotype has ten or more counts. DNA of the CDR3: TGTGCCAGCAGCTTGGGAGCAGGGACCCTCTCTGGGGCCAACGTCCTGACTTTC. Translating it yields CASSLGAGTLSGANVLTF. The rearrangement links TRBV5-5 to TRBJ2-6; D is perhaps TRBD1 or TRBD2 (5 bases each). The CDR3 is 18 residues long. Between the trimmed V and J ends, which lost 0 bases and 0 bases, there was a span of 13 bases. From germline, CDR1 is SGHKS and CDR2 YYEKEE (reference sequence).

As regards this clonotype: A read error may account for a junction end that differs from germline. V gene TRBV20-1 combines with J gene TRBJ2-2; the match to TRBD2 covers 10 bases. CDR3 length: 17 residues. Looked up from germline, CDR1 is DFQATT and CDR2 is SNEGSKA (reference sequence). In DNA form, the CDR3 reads TGCAGTGCTTTCATAGCGGGGGGCCTTTCGAACACCGGGGAGCGGTTTTTT. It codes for CSAFIAGGLSNTGERFF.

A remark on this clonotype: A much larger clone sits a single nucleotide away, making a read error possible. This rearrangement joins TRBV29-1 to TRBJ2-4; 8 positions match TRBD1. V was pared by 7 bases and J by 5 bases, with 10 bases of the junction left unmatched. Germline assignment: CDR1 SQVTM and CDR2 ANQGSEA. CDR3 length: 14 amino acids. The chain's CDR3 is CSALKTGAENIQYF. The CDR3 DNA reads TGCAGCGCCCTTAAGACAGGGGCGGAAAACATTCAGTACTTC.

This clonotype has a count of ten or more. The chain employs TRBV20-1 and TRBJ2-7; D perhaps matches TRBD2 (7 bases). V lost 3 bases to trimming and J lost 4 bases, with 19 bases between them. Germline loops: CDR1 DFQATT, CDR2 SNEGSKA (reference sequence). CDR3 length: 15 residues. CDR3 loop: CSASVFGGREYEQYF. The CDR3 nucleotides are TGCAGTGCTAGTGTGTTCGGGGGGCGCGAGTACGAGCAGTACTTC.

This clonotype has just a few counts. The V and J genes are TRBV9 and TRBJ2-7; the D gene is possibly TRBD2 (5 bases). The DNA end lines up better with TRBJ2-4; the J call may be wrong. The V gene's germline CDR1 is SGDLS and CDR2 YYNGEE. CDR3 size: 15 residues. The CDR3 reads CASSVESGDWNIQYF. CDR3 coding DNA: TGTGCCAGCAGCGTAGAAAGCGGAGATTGGAACATTCAGTACTTC.

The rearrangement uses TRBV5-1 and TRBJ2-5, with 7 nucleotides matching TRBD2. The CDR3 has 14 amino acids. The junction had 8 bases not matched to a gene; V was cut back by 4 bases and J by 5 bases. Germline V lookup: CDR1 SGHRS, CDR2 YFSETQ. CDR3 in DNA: TGCGCCAGCAGCGGGACTACTGTGGGGGAGACCCAGTACTTC. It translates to CASSGTTVGETQYF.

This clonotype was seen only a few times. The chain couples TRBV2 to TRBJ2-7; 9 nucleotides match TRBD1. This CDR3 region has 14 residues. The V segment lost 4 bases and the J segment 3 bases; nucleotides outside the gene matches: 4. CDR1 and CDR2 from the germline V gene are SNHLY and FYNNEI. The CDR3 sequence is CASSGGTGNYEQYF. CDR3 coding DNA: TGTGCCAGCAGTGGCGGGACAGGGAACTACGAGCAGTACTTC.

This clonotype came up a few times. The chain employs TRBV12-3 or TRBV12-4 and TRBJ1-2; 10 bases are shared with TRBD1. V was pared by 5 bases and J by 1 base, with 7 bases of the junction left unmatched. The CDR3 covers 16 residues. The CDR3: CASSPGDRGLNYGYTF. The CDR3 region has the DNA TGTGCCAGCAGTCCCGGCGACAGGGGGCTTAACTATGGCTACACCTTC.

The CDR3 here is CASSAPLGRVAGEQFF. For the CDR3, the DNA is TGTGCCAGCAGTGCGCCCCTCGGTCGGGTGGCGGGTGAGCAGTTCTTC. The V gene is TRBV2, the J gene TRBJ2-1, with a possible D match to TRBD2 (5 bases). Germline CDR1 SNHLY, CDR2 FYNNEI. V dropped 4 bases and J dropped 9 bases, with 22 bases sitting between them. The CDR3 extends over 16 amino acids.

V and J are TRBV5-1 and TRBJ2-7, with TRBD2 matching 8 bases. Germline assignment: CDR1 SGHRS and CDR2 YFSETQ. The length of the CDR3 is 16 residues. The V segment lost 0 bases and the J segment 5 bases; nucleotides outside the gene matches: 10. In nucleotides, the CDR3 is TGCGCCAGCAGCTTGGGACCCGGCGGGGGGACCAACGAGCAGTACTTC. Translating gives CASSLGPGGGTNEQYF.

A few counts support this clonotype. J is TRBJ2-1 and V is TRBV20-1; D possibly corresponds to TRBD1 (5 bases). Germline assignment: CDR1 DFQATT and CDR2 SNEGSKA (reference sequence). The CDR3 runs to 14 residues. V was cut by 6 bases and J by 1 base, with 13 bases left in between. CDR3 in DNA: TGCAGTGCAGGGGTCACAGGTTCCTACAATGAGCAGTTCTTC. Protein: CSAGVTGSYNEQFF.

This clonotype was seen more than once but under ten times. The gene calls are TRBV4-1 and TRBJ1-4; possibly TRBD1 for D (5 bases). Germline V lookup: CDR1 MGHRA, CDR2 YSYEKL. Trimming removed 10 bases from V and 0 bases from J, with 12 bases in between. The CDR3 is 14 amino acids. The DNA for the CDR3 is TGCGCCACTACTCAGACAGCAACTAATGAAAAACTGTTTTTT. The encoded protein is CATTQTATNEKLFF.

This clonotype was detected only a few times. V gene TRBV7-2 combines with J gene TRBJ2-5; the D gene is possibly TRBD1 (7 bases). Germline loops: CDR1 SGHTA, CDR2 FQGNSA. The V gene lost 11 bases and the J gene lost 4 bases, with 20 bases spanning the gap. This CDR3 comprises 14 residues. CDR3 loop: CACGKTTGRETQYF. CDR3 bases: TGTGCCTGCGGGAAGACGACAGGGCGAGAGACCCAGTACTTC.

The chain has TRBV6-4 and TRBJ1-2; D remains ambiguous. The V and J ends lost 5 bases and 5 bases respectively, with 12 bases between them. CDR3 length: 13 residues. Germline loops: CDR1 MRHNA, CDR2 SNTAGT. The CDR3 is CASSRAKGYGYTF. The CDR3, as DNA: TGTGCCAGCAGTAGGGCCAAGGGTTATGGCTACACCTTC.